This entry lists 20 T cell receptor beta chains sequenced from one sample in a study of Ad26.COV2.S vaccination and SARS-CoV-2 variants. The method was immunoSEQ multiplex PCR; TCRdb's version includes in-frame clones alone and lacks a portion of them. The sample has hundreds of thousands of clones, 80% to 90% seen once. Treatment here: around 19 received Ad26.COV2.S at low or high dose, single or two shots; about 5 received placebo; per-sample allocation not given. The investigators took samples on day 63 after the first vaccine or placebo injection. This sample comprised peripheral blood, obtained in a trial of Ad26.COV2.S vaccine versus placebo. Every receptor here comes from a person between 18 and 65 years old who received the Ad26.COV2.S COVID-19 vaccine or a placebo.

The V call is TRBV5-4, the J call TRBJ1-2; 8 bases agree with TRBD1. This CDR3 is built from 16 residues. V gave up 0 bases and J gave up 4 bases; unmatched junction bases: 8. The germline V gene has CDR1 SGHNT and CDR2 YYREEE (reference sequence). CDR3 sequence reads: CASSLDRGGLSYGYTF. The DNA of the CDR3 is TGTGCCAGCAGCTTGGACAGGGGGGGGCTAAGCTATGGCTACACCTTC.

This clone occurred a few times. The V and J genes are TRBV27 and TRBJ2-5, with D possibly matching TRBD2 (6 bases). The V gene lost 4 bases and the J gene lost 4 bases, with 13 bases spanning the gap. The germline CDR1 and CDR2 sequences are MNHEY and SMNVEV (reference sequence). The CDR3 totals 14 residues. In DNA, the CDR3 is TGTGCCAGCAGTTCCGGCGGAGGGCCAGAGACCCAGTACTTC. This gives the protein CASSSGGGPETQYF.

The chain carries TRBV6-2 or TRBV6-3 and TRBJ2-7; D possibly corresponds to TRBD2 (6 bases). V dropped 5 bases and J dropped 4 bases, with 9 bases sitting between them. The CDR3 has 12 residues. The V gene's germline CDR1 is MNHEY and CDR2 SVGEGT. The CDR3 sequence: CASSPGRYEQYF. The CDR3 region has the DNA TGTGCCAGCAGTCCAGGGAGGTACGAGCAGTACTTC.

This chain joins TRBV9 and TRBJ1-3; D call uncertain. Germline CDR1 SGDLS, CDR2 YYNGEE. This CDR3 is built from 15 residues. The CDR3 coding sequence is TGTGCTTCCGCTGCCGACATCCGTGGGGGAAACACCATATATTTT. Amino acid sequence: CASAADIRGGNTIYF.

V usage is TRBV7-9 and J usage is TRBJ1-6, with 7 bases matching TRBD1. The V gene's germline CDR1 is SEHNR and CDR2 FQNEAQ (reference sequence). V lost 6 bases, J lost 6 bases, and 14 bases stayed unmatched. The CDR3 sequence is 17 residues long. The CDR3 region is CASSTRPRQGLNSPLHF. CDR3 DNA sequence: TGTGCCAGCAGTACCCGACCGAGACAGGGCCTTAATTCACCCCTCCACTTT.

The chain employs TRBV2 and TRBJ1-5, with a tentative D call TRBD1 (5 bases). Germline V gives CDR1 SNHLY, CDR2 FYNNEI. The CDR3 covers 16 residues. V lost 6 bases to trimming and J lost 0 bases, with 15 bases between them. The DNA for the CDR3 is TGTGCCAGCAGCCCCTCTTCAGGGAGTAGCAATCAGCCCCAGCATTTT. It codes for CASSPSSGSSNQPQHF.

The CDR3 region is CASRYTSGGAESYNEQFF. CDR3 nucleotide sequence: TGTGCCAGCAGGTATACTAGCGGGGGGGCGGAGTCCTACAATGAGCAGTTCTTC. This chain links TRBV11-2 with TRBJ2-1, with 13 bases lining up with TRBD2. The J segment lost 1 base and the V segment lost 6 bases, leaving 9 bases of the junction unmatched. The CDR3 has 18 residues. Germline V gives CDR1 SGHAT, CDR2 FQNNGV.

J is TRBJ2-5 and V is TRBV6-5; 8 nucleotides agree with TRBD1. The V segment lost 4 bases and the J segment 4 bases; nucleotides outside the gene matches: 5. This CDR3 has 14 residues. Germline assignment: CDR1 MNHEY and CDR2 SVGAGI. CDR3 sequence (DNA): TGTGCCAGCAGTTTATACACAGGGGGAGAGACCCAGTACTTC. Amino acids: CASSLYTGGETQYF.

The CDR3 sequence: CATSRETGDQETQYF. CDR3 nucleotide sequence: TGTGCCACCAGCAGGGAGACAGGGGACCAAGAGACCCAGTACTTC. The rearrangement joins TRBV15 to TRBJ2-5, with 8 bases identical to TRBD1. V lost 3 bases to trimming and J lost 0 bases; unmatched junction nucleotides: 3. This CDR3 has 15 amino acids. The germline V gene has CDR1 LNHNV and CDR2 YYDKDF (reference sequence).

A few counts support this clone. The chain is built from TRBV18 and TRBJ2-1; D possibly uses TRBD1 or TRBD2 (6 bases each). Trimming took 0 bases from V and 4 from J, leaving 13 bases between them. This CDR3 has 16 residues. Germline V lookup: CDR1 KGHSH, CDR2 LQKENI. This CDR3 is CASSPPSGAVYNEQFF. The CDR3 DNA reads TGTGCCAGCTCACCACCGTCGGGGGCCGTTTACAATGAGCAGTTCTTC.

The chain employs TRBV29-1 and TRBJ2-7; 7 bases fit TRBD1. Looked up from germline, CDR1 is SQVTM and CDR2 is ANQGSEA. V lost 3 bases to trimming and J lost 6 bases; unmatched junction nucleotides: 5. The CDR3 spans 12 residues. The CDR3 sequence is CSVEGPGGEQYF. DNA for the CDR3: TGCAGCGTTGAGGGCCCAGGGGGCGAGCAGTACTTC.

The CDR3 coding sequence is TGTGCCAGTACTGGGACAGGGCGTTCTGAAGCTTTCTTT. Translation gives CASTGTGRSEAFF. This chain uses TRBV6-5 with TRBJ1-1; 9 bases map to TRBD1. V trimming: 9 bases; J trimming: 6 bases; junction bases outside the gene matches: 8. The CDR3 has 13 amino acids. Germline CDR1 and CDR2: MNHEY and SVGAGI.

The chain employs TRBV2 and TRBJ2-1, with 9 bases that match TRBD2. CDR3 length: 14 amino acids. Germline lookup yields CDR1 SNHLY and CDR2 FYNNEI. J lost 7 bases, V lost 8 bases, and 9 bases had no gene match. The CDR3 DNA reads TGTGCCAGCCTTCGGGGACTAGCCGGGAATGAGCAGTTCTTC. This gives the protein CASLRGLAGNEQFF.

This chain connects TRBV6-1 to TRBJ2-7; D is unresolved. Per the germline V gene, CDR1 is MNHNS and CDR2 is SASEGT. Trimming removed 3 bases from V and 2 bases from J, with 11 bases in between. This CDR3 is built from 14 residues. DNA for the CDR3: TGTGCCAGCAGTGACGTAGGGATAACCTACGAGCAGTACTTC. Translated, it gives CASSDVGITYEQYF.

This clone was counted once. J is TRBJ2-4 and V is TRBV3-1 (or the pseudogene TRBV3-2), with 13 bases aligning to TRBD2. Looked up from germline, CDR1 is LGHDT and CDR2 is YNNKEL (reference sequence). The CDR3 sequence is 16 residues long. The ends lost 0 bases at V and 7 bases at J; junction bases unmatched: 3. The CDR3, as DNA: TGTGCCAGCAGCCAAGATGTGACTAGCGGGGGGAACATTCAGTACTTC. Translation gives CASSQDVTSGGNIQYF.

The rearrangement joins TRBV19 to TRBJ1-5; perhaps TRBD1 as D (5 bases). V lost 5 bases, J lost 0 bases, and 23 bases lay in between. In germline, CDR1 is LNHDA, CDR2 SQIVND (reference sequence). There are 19 residues in the CDR3. CDR3 sequence (DNA): TGTGCCAGTAGTGACTCAAGGGGATGGGTGACTAGTAGCAATCAGCCCCAGCATTTT. This encodes CASSDSRGWVTSSNQPQHF. The full variable domain, its missing parts supplied by reference TRBV19 and TRBJ1-5, is DGGITQSPKYLFRKEGQNVTLSCEQNLNHDAMYWYRQDPGQGLRLIYYSQIVNDFQKGDIAEGYSVSREKKESFPLTVTSAQKNPTAFYLCASSDSRGWVTSSNQPQHFGDGTRLSIL.

The gene calls are TRBV30 and TRBJ1-2, with a possible D match to TRBD1 (6 bases). In germline, CDR1 is GTSNPN, CDR2 SVGIG (reference sequence). The CDR3 loop spans 12 amino acids. V gave up 8 bases and J gave up 4 bases, with 14 bases separating them. The CDR3 loop reads CAQVGGGYGYTF. The CDR3 bases are TGTGCCCAAGTTGGGGGCGGCTATGGCTACACCTTC.

This clone was seen only once. The chain carries TRBV4-3 and TRBJ1-1; the match to TRBD1 covers 7 bases. Germline CDR1 reads LGHNA; CDR2 reads YSLEER. V lost 1 base, J lost 1 base, and 6 bases stayed unmatched. This CDR3 comprises 16 residues. The CDR3 spells CASSQGTRTGNTEAFF. CDR3 nucleotide sequence: TGCGCCAGCAGCCAAGGAACTCGGACAGGGAACACTGAAGCTTTCTTT.

Only one count was recorded for this clone. V usage is TRBV5-1 and J usage is TRBJ2-2; D is perhaps TRBD2 (6 bases). V shed 3 bases and J shed 2 bases, with 14 bases lying between them. CDR3 length: 16 amino acids. Germline CDR1 and CDR2: SGHRS and YFSETQ. The CDR3 is CASSWGETPNTGELFF. The CDR3 DNA is TGCGCCAGCAGCTGGGGGGAGACACCTAACACCGGGGAGCTGTTTTTT.

The rearrangement uses TRBV29-1 and TRBJ2-5; D is unresolved. CDR1 is SQVTM, CDR2 ANQGSEA, per germline. The V and J ends lost 2 bases and 0 bases respectively, with 13 bases between them. The CDR3 loop spans 15 amino acids. The CDR3 DNA follows: TGCAGCGTTGAAACCAGTTCTGGGTACCAAGAGACCCAGTACTTC. It specifies CSVETSSGYQETQYF.